Sequencing of this T cell receptor (beta chain) was carried out in a study of blood T cell repertoires in COVID-19 (TCRdb year 2020). In the study overall: Samples covering the acute and convalescent phases of COVID-19 were provided by collaborators in the United States, Italy and Spain. The material from the prospective study consisted of cDNA or gDNA derived from T cells, B-cell-depleted T cells, or PBMCs. The dataset comprised deeply sampled blood TCRbeta repertoires from subjects exposed to, actively infected with, or recovered from COVID-19. The repertoires were released in a freely available public database intended as a resource for research on the immune response to SARS-CoV-2. Samples came from the ongoing ImmuneRACE study (first 160 participants) plus 1,254 subjects from 6 global collaborators. Nearly every sample came with metadata listing a de-identified subject ID, COVID-19 status, age in years and sex. Where available, HLA class I and class II types were taken from metadata supplied by the sample provider and were not determined by assay-based typing. Broader findings and caveats from the paper: How much clinical and demographic metadata was included differed by source and by participant, and the metadata was provided uncurated.

Collaborating institutions collected whole blood in K2EDTA tubes following their own protocols. For TCRbeta analysis, collaborators shipped samples as frozen whole blood, isolated PBMCs, or DNA extracted from either of those sample types. A word on this clone: The antigen it recognizes is unknown. The input lacks base qualities; no much larger clone sits a single base away.

The immunoSEQ Assay, a bias-controlled multiplex PCR, was used to amplify TCRbeta CDR3 regions from genomic DNA. The source study handled its data this way. Within the assay, amplification of reference gene primers was used to estimate how many nucleated cells each sample contained. To quantify the absolute abundance of each unique TCRbeta CDR3 rearrangement, sequence reads were collapsed and filtered. Productive Simpson clonality was computed per sample as the square root of Simpson's diversity index over productive rearrangements. What TCRdb holds here is the immuneACCESS table cut down to in-frame rearrangements. Part of the clones is not present; checked against another copy, under half of the missing clones reflect an unresolved V gene, and the others are unexplained. That table furnishes V, J and clone size, whereas the DNA furnished D and trimming. This sample comprises 120,000 to 150,000 clones, 80% to 90% of them detected only once. The top ten hold roughly 3% of the sample.

CDR3 length: 15 amino acids, cysteine to phenylalanine. The DNA shown is the 45-base CDR3, in frame from base 1. V has 1 base trimmed and J has 2 bases trimmed; junction bases matching no gene number 2. Reading the germline V gene (reference sequence) gives CDR1 GTSNPN and CDR2 SVGIG. This receptor was identified in a woman aged 55-70 years with active COVID-19. The chain couples TRBV30 to TRBJ2-3; the central 11 bases match TRBD2. Sequencing was carried out using peripheral blood. The DNA sequence is as follows: TGTGCCTGGAGTGGACTAGCGGGACTCACAGATACGCAGTATTTT. It translates as CAWSGLAGLTDTQYF.